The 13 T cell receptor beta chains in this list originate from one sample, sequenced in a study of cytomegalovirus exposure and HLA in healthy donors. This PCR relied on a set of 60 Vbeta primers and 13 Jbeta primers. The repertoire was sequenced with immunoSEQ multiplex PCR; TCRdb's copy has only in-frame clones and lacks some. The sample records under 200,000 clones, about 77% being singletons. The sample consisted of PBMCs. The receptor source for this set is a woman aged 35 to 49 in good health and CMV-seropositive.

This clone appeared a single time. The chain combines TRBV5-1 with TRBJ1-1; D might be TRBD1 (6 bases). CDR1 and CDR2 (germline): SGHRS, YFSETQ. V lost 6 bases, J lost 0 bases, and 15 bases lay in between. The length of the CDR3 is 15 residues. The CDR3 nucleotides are TGCGCCAGCAACACCGGACAGACTATGAACACTGAAGCTTTCTTT. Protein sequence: CASNTGQTMNTEAFF. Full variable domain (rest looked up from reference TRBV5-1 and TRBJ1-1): KAGVTQTPRYLIKTRGQQVTLSCSPISGHRSVSWYQQTPGQGLQFLFEYFSETQRNKGNFPGRFSGRQFSNSRSEMNVSTLELGDSALYLCASNTGQTMNTEAFFGQGTRLTVV.

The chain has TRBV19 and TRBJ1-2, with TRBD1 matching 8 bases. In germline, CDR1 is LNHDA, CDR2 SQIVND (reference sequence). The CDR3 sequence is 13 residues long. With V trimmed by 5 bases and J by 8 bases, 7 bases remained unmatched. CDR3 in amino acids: CASSSDRGRGYTF. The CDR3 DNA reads TGTGCCAGTAGTTCCGACAGGGGAAGAGGCTACACCTTC.

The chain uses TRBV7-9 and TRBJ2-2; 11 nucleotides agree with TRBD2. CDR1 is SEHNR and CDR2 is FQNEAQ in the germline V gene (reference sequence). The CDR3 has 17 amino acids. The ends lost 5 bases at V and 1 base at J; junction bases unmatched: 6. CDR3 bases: TGTGCCAGCAGCCAACTAGCGGGGGCCTTGAACACCGGGGAGCTGTTTTTT. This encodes CASSQLAGALNTGELFF.

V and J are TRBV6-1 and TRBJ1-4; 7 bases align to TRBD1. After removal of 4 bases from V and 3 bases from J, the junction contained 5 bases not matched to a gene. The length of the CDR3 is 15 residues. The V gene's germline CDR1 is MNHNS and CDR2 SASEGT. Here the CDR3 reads CASSVQQGSNEKLFF. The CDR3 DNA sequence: TGTGCCAGCAGTGTCCAACAGGGGTCTAATGAAAAACTGTTTTTT.

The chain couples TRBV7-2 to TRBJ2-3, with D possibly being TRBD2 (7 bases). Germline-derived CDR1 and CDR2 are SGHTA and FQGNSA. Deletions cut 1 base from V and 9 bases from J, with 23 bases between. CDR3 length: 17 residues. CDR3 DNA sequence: TGTGCCAGCAGCTTAGGGTTGGGGGGGGCCGGGGTGAGCACGCAGTATTTT. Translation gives CASSLGLGGAGVSTQYF.

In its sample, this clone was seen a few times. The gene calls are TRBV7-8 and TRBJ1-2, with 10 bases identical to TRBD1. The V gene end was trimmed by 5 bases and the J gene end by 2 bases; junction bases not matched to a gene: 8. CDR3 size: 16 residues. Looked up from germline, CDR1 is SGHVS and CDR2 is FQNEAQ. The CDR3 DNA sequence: TGTGCCAGCAGCATACCCGGGACAGGGGAAAACTATGGCTACACCTTC. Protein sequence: CASSIPGTGENYGYTF.

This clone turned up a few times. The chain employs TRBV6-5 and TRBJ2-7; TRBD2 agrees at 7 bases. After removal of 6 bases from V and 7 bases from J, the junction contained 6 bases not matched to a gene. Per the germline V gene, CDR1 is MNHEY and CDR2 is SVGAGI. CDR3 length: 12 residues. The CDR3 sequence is CASRGLAEEQYF. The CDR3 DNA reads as TGTGCCAGCAGGGGGCTAGCGGAAGAGCAGTACTTC.

Here the CDR3 reads CASSTGTARYNEQFF. In DNA, the CDR3 is TGTGCCAGTAGTACCGGGACAGCCAGGTACAATGAGCAGTTCTTC. The J gene is TRBJ2-1, the V gene TRBV19, with 7 bases fitting TRBD1. Germline V gene lookup returns CDR1 LNHDA and CDR2 SQIVND (reference sequence). With V trimmed by 4 bases and J by 4 bases, 7 bases remained unmatched. This CDR3 is 15 amino acids long.

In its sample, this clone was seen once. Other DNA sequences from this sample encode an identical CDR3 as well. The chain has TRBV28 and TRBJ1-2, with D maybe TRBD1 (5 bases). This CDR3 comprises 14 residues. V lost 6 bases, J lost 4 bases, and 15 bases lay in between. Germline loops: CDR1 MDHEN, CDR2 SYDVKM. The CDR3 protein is CASSSSREGYGYTF. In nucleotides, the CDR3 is TGTGCCAGCAGCTCCAGCAGGGAGGGCTATGGCTACACCTTC.

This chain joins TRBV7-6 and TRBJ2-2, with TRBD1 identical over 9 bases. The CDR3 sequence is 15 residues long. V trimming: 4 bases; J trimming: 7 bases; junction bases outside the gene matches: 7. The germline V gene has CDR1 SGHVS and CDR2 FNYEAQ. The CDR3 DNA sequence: TGTGCCAGCAGCTCATACAGGGGGCCGAGCGGGGAGCTGTTTTTT. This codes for CASSSYRGPSGELFF.

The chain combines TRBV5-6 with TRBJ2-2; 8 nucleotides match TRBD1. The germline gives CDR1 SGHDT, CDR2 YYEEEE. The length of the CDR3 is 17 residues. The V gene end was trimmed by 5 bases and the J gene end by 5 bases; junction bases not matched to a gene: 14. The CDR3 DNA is TGTGCCAGCAGTCGAACAACAGGGGGGTTGGGGACCGGGGAGCTGTTTTTT. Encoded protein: CASSRTTGGLGTGELFF.

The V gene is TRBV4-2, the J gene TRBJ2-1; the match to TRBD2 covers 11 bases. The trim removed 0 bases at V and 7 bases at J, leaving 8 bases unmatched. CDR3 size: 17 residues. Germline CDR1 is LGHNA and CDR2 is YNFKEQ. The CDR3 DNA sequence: TGTGCCAGCAGCCAAGAAGTGATAGCGGGAGGGCGGAATGAGCAGTTCTTC. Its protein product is CASSQEVIAGGRNEQFF.

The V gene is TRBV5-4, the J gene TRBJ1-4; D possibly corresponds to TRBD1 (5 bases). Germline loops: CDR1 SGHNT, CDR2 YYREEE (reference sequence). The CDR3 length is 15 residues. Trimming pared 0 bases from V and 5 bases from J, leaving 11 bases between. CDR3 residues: CASSLGGDPNEKLFF. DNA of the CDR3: TGTGCCAGCAGCTTGGGGGGGGACCCGAATGAAAAACTGTTTTTT.